This entry concerns a single T cell receptor beta chain. Its antigen remains unidentified. Using immunoSEQ multiplex PCR, the repertoire was profiled, and TCRdb retains in-frame clones only, with some absent. The data hold 200,000 to 250,000 clones, with approximately 90% observed a single time. This CDR3 comprises 16 residues. Trimming took 0 bases from V and 4 from J, leaving 16 bases between them. Germline V CDR1 and CDR2: SGHRS, YFSETQ. Specified treatment: around 19 received Ad26.COV2.S at low or high dose, single or two shots; about 5 received placebo; per-sample allocation not given. Specimen acquisition occurred on day 63 following the initial vaccine or placebo injection. The data originate from a study of Ad26.COV2.S vaccination and SARS-CoV-2 variants. Study-wide points: Whether participants received vaccine or placebo, their non-spike TCR breadth was similar. Placebo recipients showed lower spike-specific TCR breadth than vaccinees.

This chain connects TRBV5-1 to TRBJ1-2; possible D gene TRBD1, 5 bases. The sample here was peripheral blood, taken in a trial of Ad26.COV2.S vaccine versus placebo. The sequence was collected from a person between 18 and 65 years old who received the Ad26.COV2.S COVID-19 vaccine or a placebo. CDR3 protein: CASSLEPGRNSYGYTF. Here the CDR3 DNA reads TGCGCCAGCAGCTTGGAGCCAGGGAGAAATAGCTATGGCTACACCTTC.